The 14 T cell receptor beta chains in this list originate from one sample, sequenced in a study of identical twins. TCRdb independently ran MiXCR on the 5' RACE reads; one entry per CDR3 protein. There are approximately 210,000 distinct CDR3 sequences in the sample; approximately 9% occur only once, and 5% to 5.5% lies in the top ten. Sequencing was carried out using memory (CD45RO+) T cells sorted from blood. The receptor source for this set is a woman under 30 in good health.

This clonotype was picked up many times. This chain uses TRBV6-2 or TRBV6-3 with TRBJ2-1; 9 nucleotides line up with TRBD2. V shed 0 bases, J shed 3 bases, and the junction held 6 bases outside the gene matches. Germline V lookup: CDR1 MNHEY, CDR2 SVGEGT. The CDR3 is 17 amino acids. This CDR3 is CASSYSPPSGVYNEQFF. For the CDR3, the DNA is TGTGCCAGCAGTTACTCCCCTCCTAGCGGGGTCTACAATGAGCAGTTCTTC.

At least ten counts were recorded for this clonotype. The gene calls are TRBV5-1 and TRBJ2-3; 12 nucleotides align to TRBD2. The V and J ends lost 4 bases and 3 bases, in that order; junction bases with no gene match: 12. The CDR3 extends over 18 amino acids. Looked up from germline, CDR1 is SGHRS and CDR2 is YFSETQ. CDR3 sequence (DNA): TGCGCCAGCAGCCCCGGGACTAGCGGGCGCGGAGAAACAGATACGCAGTATTTT. It codes for CASSPGTSGRGETDTQYF.

In this sample, this clonotype turned up a few times. This chain connects TRBV12-3 or TRBV12-4 to TRBJ1-1; D perhaps matches TRBD1 (6 bases). V lost 1 base to trimming and J lost 5 bases, with 11 bases between them. The CDR3 has 14 residues. The CDR3 reads CASSLGGAETEAFF. In DNA form, the CDR3 reads TGTGCCAGCAGTTTAGGGGGGGCGGAAACTGAAGCTTTCTTT.

This clonotype turned up a few times. V is TRBV27 and J is TRBJ2-7; D call uncertain. Germline V gene lookup returns CDR1 MNHEY and CDR2 SMNVEV (reference sequence). The CDR3 sequence is 14 residues long. With 3 bases removed from V and 9 bases from J, the gap between germline ends came to 18 bases. CDR3 sequence reads: CASSFVGTEGGQYF. Here the CDR3 DNA reads TGTGCCAGCAGTTTTGTTGGAACCGAAGGCGGGCAGTACTTC.

This clonotype was observed a few times. For the CDR3, the DNA is TGTGCCAGCAGTAGAGGTCCGGGATACGAGCAGTACTTC. It is translated as CASSRGPGYEQYF. This rearrangement joins TRBV5-5 to TRBJ2-7; D perhaps matches TRBD2 (5 bases). This CDR3 is built from 13 residues. V lost 5 bases to trimming and J lost 4 bases, with 13 bases between them. Germline CDR1 reads SGHKS; CDR2 reads YYEKEE (reference sequence).

The rearrangement joins TRBV5-5 to TRBJ1-1; D possibly corresponds to TRBD1 (5 bases). CDR3 length equals 12 residues. Germline V lookup: CDR1 SGHKS, CDR2 YYEKEE (reference sequence). V was shortened by 5 bases and J by 4 bases, with 9 bases between the two germline ends. CDR3 nucleotides: TGTGCCAGCAGTCGAGGGGCCACTGAAGCTTTCTTT. Its protein product is CASSRGATEAFF.

At least ten counts were recorded for this clonotype. The rearrangement joins TRBV29-1 to TRBJ1-2; 8 bases line up with TRBD1. Germline V gives CDR1 SQVTM, CDR2 ANQGSEA. The CDR3 length is 14 residues. Trimming cost V 0 bases and J 6 bases; bases outside gene matches: 6. In nucleotides, the CDR3 is TGCAGCGTTGAAGATCGTGGCAGGGGGCATGGCTACACCTTC. This gives the protein CSVEDRGRGHGYTF.

The chain has TRBV9 and TRBJ2-3; D not certain. Deletions cut 0 bases from V and 0 bases from J, with 11 bases between. CDR1 SGDLS and CDR2 YYNGEE come from the germline V gene. The CDR3 spans 16 residues. CDR3 nucleotide sequence: TGTGCCAGCAGCGTAGACGCTCGTGCTAGCACAGATACGCAGTATTTT. Its protein is CASSVDARASTDTQYF.

The chain joins TRBV7-2 to TRBJ2-5; TRBD2 agrees at 12 bases. In germline, CDR1 is SGHTA, CDR2 FQGNSA. After removal of 4 bases from V and 7 bases from J, the junction contained 7 bases not matched to a gene. The CDR3 has 15 amino acids. In DNA form, the CDR3 reads TGTGCCAGCAGCTCAGGACTAGCGGGGAAAGGGACCCAGTACTTC. This codes for CASSSGLAGKGTQYF. The variable domain in full, with the rest retrieved from reference TRBV7-2 and TRBJ2-5, is GAGVSQSPSNKVTEKGKDVELRCDPISGHTALYWYRQSLGQGLEFLIYFQGNSAPDKSGLPSDRFSAERTGGSVSTLTIQRTQQEDSAVYLCASSSGLAGKGTQYFGPGTRLLVL.

This clonotype was seen a handful of times. The V gene is TRBV20-1, the J gene TRBJ2-5, with 8 bases matching TRBD1. Per the germline V gene, CDR1 is DFQATT and CDR2 is SNEGSKA (reference sequence). The CDR3 loop spans 14 amino acids. V shed 4 bases, J shed 1 base, and the junction held 5 bases outside the gene matches. The CDR3 here is CSATSDRGQETQYF. Here the CDR3 DNA reads TGCAGTGCTACCTCTGACAGGGGCCAAGAGACCCAGTACTTC.

V usage is TRBV20-1 and J usage is TRBJ1-4; D unresolved. V lost 6 bases and J 4 bases, leaving 15 bases between the germline ends. The CDR3 is 14 amino acids. CDR1 and CDR2 (germline): DFQATT, SNEGSKA (reference sequence). CDR3 in amino acids: CSASKEGFNEKLFF. The CDR3 DNA reads TGCAGTGCCAGTAAGGAGGGATTTAATGAAAAACTGTTTTTT.

The gene calls are TRBV24-1 and TRBJ2-5; TRBD1 agrees at 9 bases. The CDR3 totals 13 residues. Germline V gives CDR1 KGHDR, CDR2 SFDVKD. The junction had 8 bases not matched to a gene; V was cut back by 12 bases and J by 4 bases. CDR3 nucleotides: TGTGCCGGGCGGACAGGGGAGGTAGAGACCCAGTACTTC. Its translation is CAGRTGEVETQYF.

Points on this clonotype: Relative to the germline gene, one junction end is altered; a read error may explain this. The V and J genes are TRBV20-1 and TRBJ2-3; 9 nucleotides align to TRBD2. Germline values: CDR1 DFQATT, CDR2 SNEGSKA (reference sequence). The CDR3 has 18 residues. The CDR3 bases are TGCTGTGCTAGAGAGATCGGACTGGTACCTAGCGGGGAGGCTACGCAGTATTTT. This encodes CCAREIGLVPSGEATQYF.

This clonotype was detected many times. CDR3 nucleotide sequence: TGTGCCAGCAGCTTCTTACAGGGGGACTATGGCTACACCTTC. Protein: CASSFLQGDYGYTF. The chain uses TRBV7-2 and TRBJ1-2, with 8 bases matching TRBD1. This CDR3 region has 14 residues. The V segment lost 3 bases and the J segment 3 bases; nucleotides outside the gene matches: 3. Germline V gene lookup returns CDR1 SGHTA and CDR2 FQGNSA.